Detailed here is one TCR beta chain. No antigen is known for it. The data were taken from a study of cytomegalovirus exposure and HLA in healthy donors. PCR amplification relied on 60 Vbeta primers (plus 13 Jbeta primers). Original processing methods: It was a later analysis that counted about 80 million unique TCR beta chains, of which around 11 million were shared. Measured with immunoSEQ multiplex PCR; TCRdb has only the in-frame clones, and not every one. D and trimming come from the DNA, and the V and J calls and clone size come from that table. The sample holds 150,000 to 200,000 clones, roughly 85% seen once. Study findings and constraints: Researchers reportedly found TCR beta sequences accurately predicted most subjects' HLA-A and HLA-B alleles.

With 1 base clipped from V and 3 bases from J, the junction kept 4 bases outside the gene matches. The germline V gene has CDR1 SGHTA and CDR2 FQGTGA. The CDR3 consists of 15 residues. The receptor was derived from a man in his fifties in good health and CMV-seropositive. The chain couples TRBV7-3 to TRBJ2-3; 7 bases agree with TRBD2. The specimen sequenced was PBMCs. In DNA form, the CDR3 reads TGTGCCAGCAGCTTAAGTTTAGCGGGTACAGATACGCAGTATTTT. Its translation is CASSLSLAGTDTQYF.